The following is a TCR beta chain sequence with its context. This sample stems from a study of blood T cell repertoires in COVID-19. Study information: Acute and convalescent COVID-19 specimens originated in the United States, Italy and Spain. In each case, the material was cDNA or gDNA derived from T cells, B-cell-depleted T cells, or PBMCs.

Germline loops: CDR1 MNHEY, CDR2 SVGAGI. V lost 6 bases, J lost 5 bases, and 6 bases stayed unmatched. The CDR3 is made up of 14 amino acids. In the study's own analysis: How many nucleated cells were present was estimated from reference gene primer amplification. Produced via immunoSEQ multiplex PCR; TCRdb's table is partial and in-frame only. D and trimming come from the DNA, and the V and J calls and clone size come from that table. The sample comprises some 80,000 clones, 84% of which are singletons, and 3.5% to 4% rests with the top ten. The sequence came from a man aged 50-59 years with acute or convalescent COVID-19. J is TRBJ2-2 and V is TRBV6-5, with 7 nucleotides matching TRBD1. The sample comprised peripheral blood. The CDR3: CASRISGGTGELFF. As DNA, the CDR3 is TGTGCCAGCAGAATATCAGGGGGTACCGGGGAGCTGTTTTTT.